The 3 T cell receptor beta chains listed next were all sequenced from one sample in a study of CD8 T cells in Susac syndrome. After extraction with the RNeasy kit, about 0.45 to 1 ug of the RNA was reverse transcribed using random hexamers. TCRdb independently ran MiXCR on the immunoSEQ multiplex PCR reads; one entry per CDR3 protein. The table includes about 200,000 distinct CDR3 sequences, approximately 95% detected once. The sequenced sample was CD4+ T cells from PBMCs. All receptors come from a human donor with multiple sclerosis.

The chain joins TRBV6-5 to TRBJ2-1; no clear D gene. Trimming cost V 3 bases and J 3 bases, with 18 bases left between them. The CDR3 consists of 17 residues. The germline gives CDR1 MNHEY, CDR2 SVGAGI. The CDR3 DNA is TGTGCCAGCAGTTATGAAGCGAGGCAAACTCTCTACAATGAGCAGTTCTTC. It yields the protein CASSYEARQTLYNEQFF.

This clonotype was counted once. This rearrangement joins TRBV30 to TRBJ2-7; possible D gene TRBD1, 5 bases. The CDR3 totals 14 residues. Between the trimmed V and J ends, which lost 0 bases and 6 bases, there was a span of 15 bases. Germline V gene lookup returns CDR1 GTSNPN and CDR2 SVGIG (reference sequence). CDR3 region: CAWSVFGVGAEQYF. The CDR3 DNA follows: TGTGCCTGGAGTGTCTTTGGGGTTGGGGCCGAGCAGTACTTC.

The chain combines TRBV4-1 with TRBJ2-6; D remains unclear. This CDR3 has 18 residues. With 1 base removed from V and 0 bases from J, the gap between germline ends came to 13 bases. Germline assignment: CDR1 MGHRA and CDR2 YSYEKL. The CDR3 nucleotides read TGCGCCAGCAGCCAAGGTTGGGGAATCAACTCTGGGGCCAACGTCCTGACTTTC. This translates into CASSQGWGINSGANVLTF.